This T cell receptor (beta chain) was identified in a study of blood T cell repertoires in COVID-19. Study information: Specimens from acute and convalescent COVID-19 originated in the United States, Italy and Spain. In each case, the material was cDNA or gDNA derived from T cells, B-cell-depleted T cells, or PBMCs.

Per the germline V gene, CDR1 is MNHNY and CDR2 is SVGAGI (reference sequence). CDR3 size: 17 residues. Trimming took 5 bases from V and 2 from J; bases not matched to a gene: 9. Seattle researchers signed up patients amid active infection and tracked them longitudinally. Study processing details: Amplification of reference gene primers provided the estimated nucleated cell counts. The table came from immunoSEQ multiplex PCR; TCRdb's copy has only in-frame clones and leaves some out. The DNA was the basis for D and trimming; V, J and clone size are from that table. The sample lists almost 200,000 clones, over 80% seen once, with 0.95% in the top ten.

This TCR was sampled from a man aged 60 to 69 with COVID-19, enrolled during active disease. What was sequenced was peripheral blood. The rearrangement links TRBV6-6 to TRBJ2-3, with 11 bases fitting TRBD1. CDR3: CASSPSGTGGPTDTQYF. CDR3 in DNA: TGTGCCAGCAGTCCATCCGGGACAGGGGGTCCCACAGATACGCAGTATTTT.